This T cell receptor (beta chain) was identified during a study of blood T cell repertoires in COVID-19. The CDR3 runs to 15 residues. CDR1 and CDR2 from the germline V gene are MNHEY and SMNVEV (reference sequence). V lost 0 bases and J lost 0, with 6 bases in between. This table comes from immunoSEQ multiplex PCR, and its TCRdb copy is limited to in-frame clones, with some not included. Of some 200,000 clones listed, less than 90% are singletons. The chain combines TRBV27 with TRBJ1-5; D remains ambiguous. Sequenced sample: peripheral blood. The TCR comes from a middle-aged woman with acute or convalescent COVID-19. CDR3 sequence reads: CASSLSYTSNQPQHF. For the CDR3, the DNA is TGTGCCAGCAGTTTATCATACACTAGCAATCAGCCCCAGCATTTT.